This T cell receptor (beta chain) appears in the sequencing data of a study of radiotherapy plus CTLA-4 blockade in lung cancer. On the study more broadly: With 25% to 40% of patients having disease control, objective responses were seen in about 17%.

Study-wide results and limits: Early shifts in blood T cell clones, with interferon-beta, reportedly predicted response best. In blood, after radiotherapy plus ipilimumab, tumor-derived TCR clones expanded.

Turning to this clone: What it binds is unknown.

Measured with immunoSEQ multiplex PCR; TCRdb has only the in-frame clones, and not every one. The data hold 70,000 to 100,000 clones, with approximately 86% observed a single time. Enrolled patients, whose metastatic non-small-cell lung cancer was chemo-refractory, received focal radiation plus CTLA-4 blockade with ipilimumab. Germline CDR1 reads SGHRS; CDR2 reads YFSETQ. This CDR3 has 15 amino acids. Trimming stripped 0 bases from V and 3 bases from J, with 12 bases between. The material sequenced was peripheral blood, taken from a patient treated with radiotherapy plus ipilimumab. The sequence was obtained from a human donor with non-small cell lung cancer who had a partial response to radiotherapy plus ipilimumab. The chain uses TRBV5-1 and TRBJ1-1, with a possible D match to TRBD1 (6 bases). Here the CDR3 reads CASSLEGGGYTEAFF. In DNA, the CDR3 is TGCGCCAGCAGCTTGGAAGGGGGTGGCTACACTGAAGCTTTCTTT.